This note documents a single T cell receptor beta chain sequence. What antigen it recognizes has not been identified. Within one base of it there is no much larger clone, and no base qualities were kept. The immunoSEQ Assay, a bias-controlled multiplex PCR, was used to amplify TCRbeta CDR3 regions from genomic DNA. The authors' pipeline ran thus. The number of nucleated cells in each sample was estimated by amplification of reference gene primers within the assay. To quantify the absolute abundance of each unique TCRbeta CDR3 rearrangement, sequence reads were collapsed and filtered. For each sample, productive Simpson clonality was calculated as the square root of Simpson's diversity index across productive rearrangements. TCRdb holds this immuneACCESS table with in-frame rearrangements only. Some clones are missing; in checked studies, unresolved V genes explain under half, and the rest has no known cause. Clonal size and the V and J genes are those of that table, whereas D and trimming came from the DNA. A total of more than 110,000 clones appear in this sample, roughly 85% of them only once. 2.5% to 3% of the sample lies in the top ten.

This sample was taken from a study of blood T cell repertoires in COVID-19 (dated by TCRdb to 2018 to 2020). In the study overall: Samples covering the acute and convalescent phases of COVID-19 were provided by collaborators in the United States, Italy and Spain. The material from the prospective study consisted of cDNA or gDNA derived from T cells, B-cell-depleted T cells, or PBMCs. Deeply sampled blood TCRbeta repertoires from subjects exposed to, actively infected with, or recovered from COVID-19 were included in the dataset. A freely available public database, intended as a resource for researchers studying the immune response to SARS-CoV-2, is where the repertoires were released. The samples were drawn from two sources: the first 160 participants of the ongoing ImmuneRACE study, and over 1,000 subjects contributed by 6 global collaborators. A de-identified subject ID, COVID-19 status, age in years and sex were almost always included in the sample metadata. HLA class I and class II types, where available, came from metadata supplied by the sample provider rather than from assay-based typing.

Collaborating institutions collected whole blood in K2EDTA tubes following their own protocols. For TCRbeta analysis, collaborator samples were shipped as frozen whole blood, as isolated PBMCs, or as DNA extracted from either sample type. Overall study results and their limits: How much clinical and demographic metadata was included differed by source and by participant, and the metadata was provided uncurated.

Trimming takes 4 bases off V and 3 bases off J; junction bases not matched to a gene: 14. Per the germline V gene, SGDLS is the CDR1 and YYNGEE is the CDR2. The CDR3 measures 17 amino acids from cysteine to phenylalanine. Only the CDR3 DNA is retained, 51 bases long and in frame from the first base. The receptor chain draws on TRBV9 and TRBJ2-3; TRBD1 aligns with 7 central bases. The TCR comes from a man in his fifties or sixties with acute or convalescent COVID-19. The sample was peripheral blood. The CDR3 has the sequence CASSPRQGKGNTDTQYF. The nucleotides read TGTGCCAGCAGCCCTCGACAGGGAAAAGGGAATACAGATACGCAGTATTTT.